Listed below are T cell receptor beta chains from one sample, sequenced in a study of blood T cell repertoires in COVID-19. The table came from immunoSEQ multiplex PCR; TCRdb's copy has only in-frame clones and leaves some out. The sample has about 210,000 clones, around 80% seen once. Sequenced sample: peripheral blood. The receptors here all came from a man aged 45 to 65 with active or convalescent COVID-19. Each CDR3 is given with its conserved first and last residue. A D gene is named only where the DNA matches it firmly. The listing skips clone size in some rows; elsewhere it reads once, few, many or a size class.

TRBD1,once,TRBV6-5,TRBJ2-5,CASRQGVGETQYF,TGTGCCAGTAGACAGGGGGTGGGAGAGACCCAGTACTTC
.,few,TRBV5-6,TRBJ2-5,CASSLGVSGSQETQYF,TGTGCCAGCAGCTTGGGAGTTTCGGGAAGCCAAGAGACCCAGTACTTC
TRBD2,.,TRBV5-6,TRBJ2-7,CASSFIAGGPGQQYF,TGTGCCAGCAGCTTTATAGCGGGGGGGCCGGGACAGCAGTACTTC
TRBD1,once,TRBV29-1,TRBJ1-4,CSVKGQGEKLFF,TGCAGCGTCAAGGGACAGGGGGAAAAACTGTTTTTT
TRBD1,few,TRBV7-2,TRBJ1-4,CASSWTGEDEKLFF,TGTGCCAGCAGCTGGACAGGGGAGGACGAAAAACTGTTTTTT
.,.,TRBV7-2,TRBJ2-5,CASSLEGGETQYF,TGTGCCAGCAGCTTAGAAGGCGGAGAGACCCAGTACTTC
TRBD2,once,TRBV28,TRBJ2-7,CASSSPTSGLTGEQYF,TGTGCCAGCAGTTCCCCGACTAGCGGGCTAACCGGGGAGCAGTACTTC
.,.,TRBV28,TRBJ1-1,CASTETGVNTEAFF,TGTGCCAGCACTGAGACAGGAGTGAACACTGAAGCTTTCTTT
.,.,TRBV18,TRBJ2-4,CASSPRGGENIQYF,TGTGCCAGCTCACCGCGGGGAGGTGAAAACATTCAGTACTTC
TRBD2,.,TRBV19,TRBJ2-5,CASSRTSSETQYF,TGTGCCAGTAGTCGGACTAGTTCGGAGACCCAGTACTTC
.,few,TRBV6-5,TRBJ1-2,CATARGGSSYGYTF,TGTGCCACCGCTAGGGGGGGTAGCTCCTATGGCTACACCTTC
.,.,TRBV28,TRBJ2-6,CASSLGASGANVLTF,TGTGCCAGCAGTTTAGGGGCCTCTGGGGCCAACGTCCTGACTTTC
TRBD2,.,TRBV5-1,TRBJ2-7,CASSAGLAGGGYEQYF,TGCGCCAGCAGCGCCGGACTAGCGGGCGGGGGTTACGAGCAGTACTTC
.,.,TRBV20-1,TRBJ2-2,CSASIGGTGELFF,TGCAGTGCTAGTATAGGGGGCACCGGGGAGCTGTTTTTT
.,.,TRBV2,TRBJ1-2,CASSYSVGYTF,TGTGCCAGCAGTTACAGTGTTGGCTACACCTTC
TRBD1,many,TRBV7-8,TRBJ2-2,CASSEVQGFTGELFF,TGTGCCAGCAGCGAAGTACAGGGGTTCACCGGGGAGCTGTTTTTT
.,.,TRBV7-9,TRBJ1-1,CASSLPTGNTEAFF,TGTGCCAGCAGCCTGCCTACAGGGAACACTGAAGCTTTCTTT
TRBD2,.,TRBV2,TRBJ2-7,CASLQGLAGGQSYEQYF,TGTGCCTCCTTACAGGGACTAGCGGGAGGGCAGAGTTACGAGCAGTACTTC
TRBD1,.,TRBV13,TRBJ2-2,CASSRLRDRVATGELFF,TGTGCCAGCAGCAGACTCCGGGACAGGGTTGCCACCGGGGAGCTGTTTTTT
TRBD1,.,TRBV6-4,TRBJ2-3,CASSGQGATDTQYF,TGTGCCAGCAGCGGACAGGGAGCAACAGATACGCAGTATTTT
TRBD1,.,TRBV30,TRBJ1-1,CAWSTPDRGTEAFF,TGTGCCTGGAGTACCCCAGACAGGGGCACTGAAGCTTTCTTT
.,once,TRBV6-5,TRBJ1-2,CASRPQGMGGYTF,TGTGCCAGCAGGCCACAGGGTATGGGGGGCTACACCTTC
TRBD2,.,TRBV5-4,TRBJ2-1,CASSPTSGQTYNEQFF,TGTGCCAGCAGCCCGACTAGCGGACAAACCTACAATGAGCAGTTCTTC
.,.,TRBV28,TRBJ1-6,CASRLNSPLHF,TGTGCCAGCAGGCTAAATTCACCCCTCCACTTT
TRBD1,.,TRBV6-5,TRBJ1-6,CASCREQGMPPLHF,TGTGCCAGCTGCAGGGAACAGGGGATGCCACCCCTCCACTTT
.,.,TRBV10-3,TRBJ1-1,CAIRTPQGNTEAFF,TGTGCCATCAGGACCCCACAGGGGAACACTGAAGCTTTCTTT
TRBD1,.,TRBV5-5,TRBJ1-2,CASSLSGTGTSGYTF,TGTGCCAGCAGCCTTTCCGGGACAGGGACTAGTGGCTACACCTTC
.,once,TRBV19,TRBJ2-1,CASSAAGEQFF,TGTGCCAGTAGTGCGGCGGGTGAGCAGTTCTTC
TRBD2,few,TRBV5-1,TRBJ2-5,CASSFSGGPGETQYF,TGCGCCAGCAGCTTTTCGGGAGGGCCCGGGGAGACCCAGTACTTC
TRBD2,.,TRBV5-4,TRBJ2-7,CASSLALAGVMYEQYF,TGTGCCAGCAGCTTGGCCCTAGCGGGAGTAATGTACGAGCAGTACTTC
TRBD1,.,TRBV5-1,TRBJ2-7,CASSIVTGAFYEQYF,TGCGCCAGCAGCATAGTGACAGGGGCTTTCTACGAGCAGTACTTC
TRBD2,many,TRBV11-3,TRBJ2-5,CASSRGGSQETQYF,TGTGCCAGCAGCCGCGGGGGGTCTCAAGAGACCCAGTACTTC
.,once,TRBV15,TRBJ1-1,CATSRVEGSAFF,TGTGCCACCAGCAGAGTGGAGGGTTCGGCTTTCTTT
TRBD2,.,TRBV6-4,TRBJ2-7,CASSETSGAYEQYF,TGTGCCAGCAGTGAGACTAGCGGGGCCTACGAGCAGTACTTC
.,.,TRBV29-1,TRBJ2-6,CSASFSGANVLTF,TGCAGCGCGAGCTTCTCTGGGGCCAACGTCCTGACTTTC
.,many,TRBV5-1,TRBJ1-1,CASSLGQSEAFF,TGCGCCAGCAGCTTGGGACAATCTGAAGCTTTCTTT
.,.,TRBV3-1/TRBV3-2,TRBJ1-1,CASLGQAGNTEAFF,TGTGCCAGCCTCGGGCAGGCGGGGAACACTGAAGCTTTCTTT
.,.,TRBV19,TRBJ1-2,CASSITWGRDGYTF,TGTGCCAGTAGTATAACGTGGGGCCGTGATGGCTACACCTTC
TRBD1,.,TRBV30,TRBJ1-5,CAWKDRGNLGNQPQHF,TGTGCCTGGAAGGACAGGGGCAATTTGGGCAATCAGCCCCAGCATTTT
TRBD1,.,TRBV10-3,TRBJ2-1,CAISVRGPSNEQFF,TGTGCCATCAGTGTCAGGGGGCCTTCCAATGAGCAGTTCTTC
TRBD1,.,TRBV10-3,TRBJ2-7,CAIKGQGGDEQYF,TGTGCCATCAAGGGACAGGGCGGCGACGAGCAGTACTTC
TRBD1,.,TRBV5-1,TRBJ2-2,CASSLVPGTGNTGELFF,TGCGCCAGCAGCTTGGTCCCCGGGACAGGTAACACCGGGGAGCTGTTTTTT
.,.,TRBV5-1,TRBJ2-3,CASSLGQASTDTQYF,TGCGCCAGCAGCTTGGGTCAGGCCTCCACAGATACGCAGTATTTT
.,.,TRBV5-1,TRBJ1-1,CASSLEPKNREAFF,TGCGCCAGCAGCTTGGAGCCAAAAAACAGGGAAGCTTTCTTT
TRBD1,.,TRBV30,TRBJ1-6,CAWSVGGRRSPLHF,TGTGCCTGGAGTGTAGGGGGCCGGAGATCACCCCTCCACTTT
TRBD2,.,TRBV19,TRBJ2-2,CASSKRLAGGPDGELFF,TGTGCCAGTAGTAAAAGACTAGCGGGAGGGCCTGACGGGGAGCTGTTTTTT
.,.,TRBV5-4,TRBJ2-5,CASSLRGSQETQYF,TGTGCCAGCAGCTTGCGGGGGTCCCAAGAGACCCAGTACTTC
.,.,TRBV5-8,TRBJ1-5,CASSLQGQPQHF,TGTGCCAGCAGCTTGCAGGGTCAGCCCCAGCATTTT
TRBD2,.,TRBV10-1,TRBJ2-5,CASSGTSGEETQYF,TGCGCCAGCAGTGGGACTAGCGGGGAAGAGACCCAGTACTTC
.,.,TRBV29-1,TRBJ2-1,CSGAPNGNNEQFF,TGCAGCGGTGCCCCCAACGGGAATAATGAGCAGTTCTTC